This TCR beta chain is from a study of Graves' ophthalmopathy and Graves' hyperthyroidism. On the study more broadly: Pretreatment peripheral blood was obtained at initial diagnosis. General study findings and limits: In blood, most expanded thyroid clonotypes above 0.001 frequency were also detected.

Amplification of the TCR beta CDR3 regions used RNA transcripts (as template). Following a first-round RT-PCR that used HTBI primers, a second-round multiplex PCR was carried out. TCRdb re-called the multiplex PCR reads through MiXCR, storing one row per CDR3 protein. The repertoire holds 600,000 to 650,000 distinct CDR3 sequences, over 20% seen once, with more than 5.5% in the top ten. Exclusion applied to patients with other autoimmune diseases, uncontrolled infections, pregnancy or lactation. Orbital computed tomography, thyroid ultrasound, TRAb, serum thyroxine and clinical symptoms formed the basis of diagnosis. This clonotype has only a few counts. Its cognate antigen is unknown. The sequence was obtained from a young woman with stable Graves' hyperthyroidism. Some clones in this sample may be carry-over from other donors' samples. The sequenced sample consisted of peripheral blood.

The CDR3 region is CASSPGPYAGNTIYF. The CDR3 bases are TGTGCCAGCTCACCTGGTCCGTACGCTGGAAACACCATATATTTT. V is TRBV18 and J is TRBJ1-3; D uncertain. The V end lost 3 bases, the J end lost 2 bases, and 11 bases lay between the germline ends. The CDR3 is 15 amino acids. Germline V gene data show CDR1 as KGHSH and CDR2 as LQKENI.